Here is one T cell receptor (beta chain) with its context. Its antigen is not known. The data originate from a study of OX40 agonist ivuxolimab in advanced cancers. Study overall: Ivuxolimab, which patients received intravenously every 2 weeks, was dosed at 0.01 to 10 mg/kg. Males comprised approximately 84% of the group, whose mean age was 60 years (range roughly 20 to 90).

The method was immunoSEQ multiplex PCR; TCRdb's version includes in-frame clones alone and lacks a portion of them. Of tens of thousands of clones detected, 75% to 90% appear once; the ten largest clones hold under 8.5%. General study findings and limits: At 0.1-3.0 mg/kg, partial responders had clonal expansion among the lowest observed.

The receptor comes from an adult with an advanced solid tumor such as melanoma, head and neck, liver or kidney cancer. The material was CD4+ or CD8+ T cells sorted from blood, obtained in a trial of the OX40 agonist ivuxolimab.

The CDR3 region is CASSPDGSYGYTF. The CDR3 DNA reads TGTGCCAGCAGCCCAGACGGTTCCTATGGCTACACCTTC. The chain joins TRBV6-6 to TRBJ1-2; D is ambiguous. Germline V gene data show CDR1 as MNHNY and CDR2 as SVGAGI (reference sequence). V was shortened by 6 bases and J by 4 bases, with 12 bases between the two germline ends. This CDR3 is 13 amino acids long.